These 13 T cell receptor beta chains were all obtained from the same sample, sequenced in a study of response to subunit inactivated influenza vaccine. TCRdb redid the calling of the RT-PCR reads with MiXCR, one entry per CDR3 protein. The table has about 570,000 distinct CDR3 sequences, approximately 11% seen once. These data were likewise used in another study, on T cells expressing NK-cell markers. That source reports: Beta-chain TCR cDNA was generated via 5'RACE template switching with UMIs.

The starting material was PBMCs from blood, obtained on the day of vaccination. These receptors were obtained from a man aged 45 to 65 who received an inactivated influenza vaccine.

The chain combines TRBV7-2 with TRBJ2-2; 7 positions match TRBD2. Unmatched junction bases numbered 11, after V lost 8 bases and J lost 2 bases. Germline values: CDR1 SGHTA, CDR2 FQGNSA. The CDR3 runs 16 residues. The CDR3 DNA reads TGTGCCAGCCCTAGGAGGCCTAGCGGAAACACCGGGGAGCTGTTTTTT. It translates to CASPRRPSGNTGELFF.

The gene calls are TRBV28 and TRBJ2-7, with D maybe TRBD2 (5 bases). The CDR3 extends over 13 amino acids. V was clipped by 6 bases and J by 2 bases, with 11 bases between them. Germline CDR1 MDHEN, CDR2 SYDVKM. The CDR3 here is CASRAPGTYEQYF. CDR3 sequence (DNA): TGTGCCAGCAGGGCCCCCGGGACCTACGAGCAGTACTTC.

This chain uses TRBV20-1 with TRBJ1-6, with 7 bases that match TRBD1. V lost 3 bases to trimming and J lost 10 bases; unmatched junction nucleotides: 12. Looked up from germline, CDR1 is DFQATT and CDR2 is SNEGSKA (reference sequence). There are 15 residues in the CDR3. The CDR3 DNA is TGCAGTGCTAGGGCCCTCCGGGACAGTTTCTCACCCCTCCACTTT. It translates to CSARALRDSFSPLHF.

This chain uses TRBV6-5 with TRBJ2-5; no reliable D call. The CDR3 extends over 13 amino acids. Germline assignment: CDR1 MNHEY and CDR2 SVGAGI. Trimming cost V 2 bases and J 2 bases, with 6 bases left between them. The CDR3 DNA sequence: TGTGCCAGCAGTTACGGGCGTCAAGAGACCCAGTACTTC. It encodes CASSYGRQETQYF.

The genes are TRBV12-3 or TRBV12-4 and TRBJ2-6; TRBD1 agrees at 7 bases. V lost 5 bases, J lost 2 bases, and 9 bases stayed unmatched. The CDR3 loop spans 17 amino acids. CDR3 bases: TGTGCCAGCAGTCCGGGACAGCCAGCTCCTGGGGCCAACGTCCTGACTTTC. It yields the protein CASSPGQPAPGANVLTF.

This clonotype was recorded a few times. The V and J genes are TRBV6-5 and TRBJ2-3; D perhaps matches TRBD2 (6 bases). The CDR3 consists of 14 residues. The V and J ends lost 4 bases and 6 bases respectively, with 14 bases between them. Germline V lookup: CDR1 MNHEY, CDR2 SVGAGI. The CDR3 is CASSSGVRADTQYF. DNA for the CDR3: TGTGCCAGCAGTTCGGGAGTACGGGCTGATACGCAGTATTTT.

This clonotype was observed at least ten times. The rearrangement uses TRBV5-6 and TRBJ1-1, with D unclear. This CDR3 is 15 amino acids long. Germline V gives CDR1 SGHDT, CDR2 YYEEEE. The V gene lost 1 base and the J gene lost 6 bases, with 16 bases spanning the gap. CDR3 sequence reads: CASSLRSPGIPEAFF. The CDR3 DNA reads as TGTGCCAGCAGCTTGAGGTCCCCCGGAATACCTGAAGCTTTCTTT.

This clonotype was seen a few times. The chain uses TRBV7-2 and TRBJ2-2, with D tentatively TRBD1 (5 bases). Germline lookup yields CDR1 SGHTA and CDR2 FQGNSA. This CDR3 has 15 amino acids. Trimming removed 5 bases at V and 3 bases at J, with 13 bases between. In nucleotides, the CDR3 is TGTGCCAGCAGCACCAGGGCAATGGACACCGGGGAGCTGTTTTTT. Translation gives CASSTRAMDTGELFF.

This clonotype was seen a few times. The genes are TRBV4-3 and TRBJ1-4; a possible D gene is TRBD1 (5 bases). The CDR3 covers 15 residues. V lost 0 bases, J lost 7 bases, and 12 bases lay in between. Germline loops: CDR1 LGHNA, CDR2 YSLEER. The CDR3 region has the DNA TGCGCCAGCAGCCAAGACCAGGGCCTAGGTGAAAAACTGTTTTTT. This gives the protein CASSQDQGLGEKLFF.

This clonotype was seen a handful of times. The chain is built from TRBV6-4 and TRBJ2-2; 11 positions match TRBD2. The V and J ends lost 3 bases and 8 bases, in that order; junction bases with no gene match: 5. Per germline, CDR1 MRHNA and CDR2 SNTAGT. The CDR3 covers 15 residues. The CDR3 spells CASSETSGSSGELFF. For the CDR3, the DNA is TGTGCCAGCAGTGAAACTAGCGGGAGCTCGGGGGAGCTGTTTTTT.

This clonotype was counted at least ten times. J is TRBJ1-1 and V is TRBV18; D gene unclear. Deletions cut 3 bases from V and 1 base from J, with 12 bases between. Germline loops: CDR1 KGHSH, CDR2 LQKENI. The CDR3 consists of 15 residues. The CDR3 reads CASSPPWKPNTEAFF. As DNA, the CDR3 is TGTGCCAGCTCACCTCCATGGAAGCCGAACACTGAAGCTTTCTTT. The full variable domain, its missing parts supplied by reference TRBV18 and TRBJ1-1, is NAGVMQNPRHLVRRRGQEARLRCSPMKGHSHVYWYRQLPEEGLKFMVYLQKENIIDESGMPKERFSAEFPKEGPSILRIQQVVRGDSAAYFCASSPPWKPNTEAFFGQGTRLTVV.

This clonotype was detected many times. The chain combines TRBV3-1 with TRBJ1-2; D unclear. The CDR3 totals 12 residues. CDR1 is LGHDT, CDR2 YNNKEL, per germline (reference sequence). V shed 4 bases and J shed 6 bases, with 9 bases lying between them. CDR3 loop: CASSLHSNGYTF. The CDR3 DNA reads as TGTGCCAGCAGCCTGCACAGCAATGGCTACACCTTC. Supplemented by reference TRBV3-1 and TRBJ1-2, the full variable domain reads DTAVSQTPKYLVTQMGNDKSIKCEQNLGHDTMYWYKQDSKKFLKIMFSYNNKELIINETVPNRFSPKSPDKAHLNLHINSLELGDSAVYFCASSLHSNGYTFGSGTRLTVV.

This clonotype turned up a few times. The V call is TRBV7-2, the J call TRBJ2-5; D remains ambiguous. V was trimmed by 7 bases and J by 2 bases, leaving 14 bases between them. This CDR3 spans 14 amino acids. Germline V lookup: CDR1 SGHTA, CDR2 FQGNSA. CDR3 in amino acids: CASTSSGLQETQYF. Written as DNA, the CDR3 is TGTGCCAGCACCTCATCCGGGTTGCAAGAGACCCAGTACTTC.